This T cell receptor (beta chain) was retrieved from a study of cytomegalovirus exposure and HLA in healthy donors. General observations from the study: A prior analysis recorded that most TCR beta V segments were productive about 90% or about 30% of the time. Among TCR beta chains, those listed as cytomegalovirus-associated numbered over 150.

CDR3 length: 16 residues. Germline V CDR1 and CDR2: MDHEN, SYDVKM. The V and J ends lost 1 base and 1 base, in that order; junction bases with no gene match: 4. A remark on this clone: No antigen is known for it.

A multiplex PCR was run with 60 Vbeta primers and 13 Jbeta primers. Authors' methods: In a later analysis, some 11 million of tens of millions of unique beta chains occurred in at least two donors. The data were produced by immunoSEQ multiplex PCR, yet TCRdb's version contains in-frame clones alone and is incomplete. D and trimming come from the DNA, and the V and J calls and clone size come from that table. The data contain more than 150,000 clones, around three quarters of them singletons. The TCR comes from a woman aged 50 to 65 in good health and CMV-seropositive. The rearrangement links TRBV28 to TRBJ2-1; 7 nucleotides match TRBD2. The sequenced sample was PBMCs. CDR3 nucleotides: TGTGCCAGCAGTTTATACGGGAGGTCGTCCTACAATGAGCAGTTCTTC. Protein: CASSLYGRSSYNEQFF.